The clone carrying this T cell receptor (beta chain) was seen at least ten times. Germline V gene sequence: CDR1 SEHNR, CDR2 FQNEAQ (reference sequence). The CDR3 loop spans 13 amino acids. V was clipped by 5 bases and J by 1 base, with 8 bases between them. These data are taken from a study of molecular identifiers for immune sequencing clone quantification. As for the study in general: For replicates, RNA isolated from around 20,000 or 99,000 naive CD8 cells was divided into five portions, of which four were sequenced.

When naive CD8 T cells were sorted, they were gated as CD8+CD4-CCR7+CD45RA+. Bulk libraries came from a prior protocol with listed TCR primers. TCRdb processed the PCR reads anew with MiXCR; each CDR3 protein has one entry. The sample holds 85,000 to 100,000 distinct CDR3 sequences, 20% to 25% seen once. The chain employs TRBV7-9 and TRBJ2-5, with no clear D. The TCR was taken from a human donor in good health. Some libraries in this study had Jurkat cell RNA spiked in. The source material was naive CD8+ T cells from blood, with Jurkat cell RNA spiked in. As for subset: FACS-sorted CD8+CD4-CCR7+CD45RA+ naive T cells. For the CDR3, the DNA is TGTGCCAGCAGCCATTATCCCCAAGAGACCCAGTACTTC. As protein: CASSHYPQETQYF.